A selection of T cell receptor beta chains follows, all from one sample in a study of T cells in localized non-small cell lung cancer. Measured with immunoSEQ multiplex PCR; TCRdb has only the in-frame clones, and not every one. The sample has 30,000 to 35,000 clones; 85% to 95% are singletons. Sequencing used peripheral blood, obtained before any cancer treatment. The receptor source for this set is a female donor at least 60 years old with stage I lung adenocarcinoma. The CDR3 runs from the conserved cysteine through the conserved F or W. The D gene is left open where the match is weak. Clone size is stated in some rows and not others, as once, few, many or a class when expanded.

>15|.|TRBV19|TRBJ2-1|.
TGTGCCAGTAGCGGGGGGCAGATGCTCACACATGAGCAGTTCTTC
CASSGGQMLTHEQFF
>14|TRBD1|TRBV27|TRBJ1-4|once
TGTGCCACCGGACAGGGACGGGGGGATGAAAAACTGTTTTTT
CATGQGRGDEKLFF
>13|TRBD1|TRBV9|TRBJ2-7|few
TGTGCCAGCAGCCCGGGACAGGGAAACGAGCAGTACTTC
CASSPGQGNEQYF
>15|TRBD1|TRBV10-3|TRBJ2-2|.
TGTGCCATCACTCCGGGACAGACGAACACCGGGGAGCTGTTTTTT
CAITPGQTNTGELFF
>18|TRBD1|TRBV28|TRBJ1-5|.
TGTGCCAGCAGTACCCAATTCGACAGGGGTTATAGCAATCAGCCCCAGCATTTT
CASSTQFDRGYSNQPQHF
>14|TRBD2|TRBV28|TRBJ2-7|.
TGTGCCAGCAGTAAAAGCGGGGGGACCTACGAGCAGTACTTC
CASSKSGGTYEQYF
>14|TRBD2|TRBV7-2|TRBJ2-1|.
TGTGCCAGCAGCTTGGGGACTAGCGGCAATGAGCAGTTCTTC
CASSLGTSGNEQFF
>13|TRBD1|TRBV10-3|TRBJ1-1|.
TGTGCCAGTACAGGGGATCTGAACACTGAAGCTTTCTTT
CASTGDLNTEAFF
>16|.|TRBV5-1|TRBJ1-2|.
TGCGCCAGCAGCTTGGGGCTGGGGGAAACTAACTATGGCTACACCTTC
CASSLGLGETNYGYTF
>13|.|TRBV10-2|TRBJ2-1|.
TGCGCCAGCATCCCGGGAACATACAATGAGCAGTTCTTC
CASIPGTYNEQFF
>14|.|TRBV25-1|TRBJ1-5|.
TGTGCCTGTCTAGGGAAGCGGTTCCGGCAGCCCCAGCATTTT
CACLGKRFRQPQHF
>16|TRBD1|TRBV19|TRBJ2-2|.
TGTGCCAGTAGTCACCGGACAGGGACGAACACCGGGGAGCTGTTTTTT
CASSHRTGTNTGELFF
>13|.|TRBV2|TRBJ1-1|.
TGTGCCAGCAGTCCCCAGGGGAACACTGAAGCTTTCTTT
CASSPQGNTEAFF
>16|TRBD1|TRBV4-1|TRBJ1-2|.
TGCGCCAGCAGCCCCTCTGCGGGACAGATCAACTATGGCTACACCTTC
CASSPSAGQINYGYTF
>15|TRBD2|TRBV7-2|TRBJ2-1|.
TGTGCCAGCAGCTTTAGCGGGGGGGCATCCAATGAGCAGTTCTTC
CASSFSGGASNEQFF
>16|TRBD2|TRBV11-2|TRBJ2-3|.
TGTGCCAGCAGCTTTCAAGCGGGAGGCCGCACAGATACGCAGTATTTT
CASSFQAGGRTDTQYF
>15|TRBD1|TRBV4-3|TRBJ2-1|.
TGCGCCAGCTCTGCCTGGGACAGCTCCTACAATGAGCAGTTCTTC
CASSAWDSSYNEQFF
>15|.|TRBV11-2|TRBJ2-3|.
TGTGCCAGCAGCTACGGGACCCTCAACGCAGATACGCAGTATTTT
CASSYGTLNADTQYF